The 12 T cell receptor beta chains in this list originate from one sample, sequenced in a study of chemoradiotherapy in HPV16-positive cancers (dated by TCRdb to between 2020 and 2023). Receptors were amplified or captured by the immunoSEQ multiplex PCR assay. Held by TCRdb, this immuneACCESS table contains in-frame sequences only and omits some clones. Under half of the omission traces to an unresolved V gene where checked; the cause of the rest is unknown. The sample includes some 4,200 clones, with roughly 80% observed a single time. The ten largest clones take up over 7% of the sample. The input for sequencing was tumor tissue, taken from a patient who underwent chemoradiotherapy. Source of these receptors: a human donor with HPV-associated anogenital cancer.

The rearrangement uses TRBV5-1 and TRBJ1-1; 8 positions match TRBD1. Germline lookup yields CDR1 SGHRS and CDR2 YFSETQ. V was clipped by 4 bases and J by 0 bases; unmatched bases: 5. The CDR3 totals 15 residues. CDR3 amino acids: CASSARQGMNTEAFF. The CDR3 nucleotides are TGCGCCAGCAGCGCCAGACAGGGGATGAACACTGAAGCTTTCTTT.

This CDR3 reads CASSLEAGGREKLFF. CDR3 DNA: TGCGCCAGCAGCTTGGAGGCAGGGGGCCGAGAAAAACTGTTTTTT. The J gene is TRBJ1-4, the V gene TRBV5-1, with TRBD1 matching 8 bases. There are 15 residues in the CDR3. V shed 0 bases and J 8 bases; nucleotides not matched to a gene: 6. Germline V gene lookup returns CDR1 SGHRS and CDR2 YFSETQ.

The chain is built from TRBV27 and TRBJ1-1; possible D gene TRBD1, 6 bases. Looked up from germline, CDR1 is MNHEY and CDR2 is SMNVEV (reference sequence). V was cut by 5 bases and J by 2 bases, with 21 bases left in between. This CDR3 spans 17 amino acids. CDR3 coding DNA: TGTGCCAGCAGTACTCTCCGGGGAGGGGGGGGTAACACTGAAGCTTTCTTT. This translates into CASSTLRGGGGNTEAFF.

The rearrangement joins TRBV29-1 to TRBJ1-4; no reliable D call. Trimming removed 0 bases from V and 9 bases from J, with 11 bases in between. CDR3 size: 13 residues. Germline CDR1 reads SQVTM; CDR2 reads ANQGSEA. CDR3 sequence: CSVEDGTMKKLFF. CDR3 bases: TGCAGCGTTGAAGACGGAACAATGAAAAAACTGTTTTTT.

V gene TRBV7-9 combines with J gene TRBJ1-2; 7 bases are shared with TRBD1. The CDR3 has 15 residues. With 5 bases clipped from V and 6 bases from J, the junction kept 12 bases outside the gene matches. The germline V gene encodes CDR1 SEHNR and CDR2 FQNEAQ (reference sequence). Written as DNA, the CDR3 is TGTGCCAGCAGCCCTCGACAGGGCTCAGAGGATGGCTACACCTTC. Protein product: CASSPRQGSEDGYTF. The whole variable domain, filled in from reference TRBV7-9 and TRBJ1-2, reads DTGVSQNPRHKITKRGQNVTFRCDPISEHNRLYWYRQTLGQGPEFLTYFQNEAQLEKSRLLSDRFSAERPKGSFSTLEIQRTEQGDSAMYLCASSPRQGSEDGYTFGSGTRLTVV.

The CDR3 nucleotides are TGCAGCGTTGAGGACACGGCGGGTCAGCCCCAGCATTTT. Translating gives CSVEDTAGQPQHF. The chain couples TRBV29-1 to TRBJ1-5, with D perhaps TRBD1 (5 bases). Germline assignment: CDR1 SQVTM and CDR2 ANQGSEA. The CDR3 spans 13 residues. Trimming left V 3 bases short and J 6 bases short, with 12 bases between. Full variable domain (outside the CDR3, taken from reference TRBV29-1 and TRBJ1-5): SAVISQKPSRDICQRGTSLTIQCQVDSQVTMMFWYRQQPGQSLTLIATANQGSEATYESGFVIDKFPISRPNLTFSTLTVSNMSPEDSSIYLCSVEDTAGQPQHFGDGTRLSIL.

The chain carries TRBV2 and TRBJ1-1, with D maybe TRBD1 (5 bases). Looked up from germline, CDR1 is SNHLY and CDR2 is FYNNEI. Deletions cut 4 bases from V and 9 bases from J, with 12 bases between. The CDR3 is 12 residues long. The CDR3 DNA follows: TGTGCCAGCAGTGTCCAGGGTGGCCAAGCTTTCTTT. This encodes CASSVQGGQAFF. The variable domain in full, completed from reference TRBV2 and TRBJ1-1, reads EPEVTQTPSHQVTQMGQEVILRCVPISNHLYFYWYRQILGQKVEFLVSFYNNEISEKSEIFDDQFSVERPDGSNFTLKIRSTKLEDSAMYFCASSVQGGQAFFGQGTRLTVV.

This sequence joins TRBV21-1 and TRBJ2-1; the table's D call, TRBD2, was not checked against the DNA. TRBV21-1 is recorded as a pseudogene. The CDR3 contains 15 residues. The CDR3 DNA reads as TGTGCCAGCAGCAAAGGGCAGACTAGCGGGGGCTCTGAGTTCTTC. This encodes CASSKGQTSGGSEFF.

The CDR3: CATSRGGVRGGYQETQYF. Here the CDR3 DNA reads TGTGCCACCAGCAGAGGGGGGGTTAGAGGGGGGTACCAAGAGACCCAGTACTTC. The J gene is TRBJ2-5, the V gene TRBV15, with D perhaps TRBD1 or TRBD2 (6 bases each). The germline gives CDR1 LNHNV, CDR2 YYDKDF (reference sequence). Trimming removed 1 base at V and 0 bases at J, with 18 bases between. The CDR3 consists of 18 residues.

The CDR3 sequence is CASSAPGRRWETQYF. CDR3 coding DNA: TGTGCCAGTAGTGCTCCGGGACGGCGGTGGGAGACCCAGTACTTC. The rearrangement joins TRBV19 to TRBJ2-5, with D perhaps assigned TRBD1 or TRBD2 (5 bases each). Germline CDR1 is LNHDA and CDR2 is SQIVND (reference sequence). CDR3 size: 15 residues. The V and J ends lost 5 bases and 5 bases respectively, with 18 bases between them.

The chain's CDR3 is CASSSDAGSNQPQHF. CDR3 in DNA: TGTGCCAGCAGCTCGGACGCGGGGAGCAATCAGCCCCAGCATTTT. The V gene is TRBV6-1, the J gene TRBJ1-5; D is unresolved. Trimming took off 6 bases at V and 1 base at J, with 13 bases between the two ends. The CDR3 contains 15 residues. The germline V gene has CDR1 MNHNS and CDR2 SASEGT.

V usage is TRBV5-5 and J usage is TRBJ2-7; no firm D call. The ends were cut back, 2 bases at V and 2 bases at J, with 23 bases in the middle. Looked up from germline, CDR1 is SGHKS and CDR2 is YYEKEE (reference sequence). The CDR3 is 18 amino acids. The CDR3 loop reads CASSFLPRTSQAPYEQYF. CDR3 bases: TGTGCCAGCAGCTTTTTACCACGAACCAGTCAAGCCCCCTACGAGCAGTACTTC.